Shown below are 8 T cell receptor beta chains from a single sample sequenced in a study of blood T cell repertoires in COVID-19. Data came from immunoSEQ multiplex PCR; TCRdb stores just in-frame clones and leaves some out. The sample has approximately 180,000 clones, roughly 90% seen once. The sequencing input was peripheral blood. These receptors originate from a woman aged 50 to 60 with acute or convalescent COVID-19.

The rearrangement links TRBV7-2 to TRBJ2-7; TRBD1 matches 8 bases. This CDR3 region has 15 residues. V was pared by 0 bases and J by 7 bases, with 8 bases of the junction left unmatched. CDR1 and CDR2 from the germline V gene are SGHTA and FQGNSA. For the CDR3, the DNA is TGTGCCAGCAGCTTAGCACCGGGACAGGCAGGGGAGCAGTACTTC. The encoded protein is CASSLAPGQAGEQYF.

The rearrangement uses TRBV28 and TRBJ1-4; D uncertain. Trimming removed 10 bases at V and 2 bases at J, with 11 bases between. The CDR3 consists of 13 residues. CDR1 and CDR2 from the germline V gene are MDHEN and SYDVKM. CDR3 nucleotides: TGTGCCATCAAGTTACAGACTAATGAAAAACTGTTTTTT. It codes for CAIKLQTNEKLFF.

The CDR3 coding sequence is TGTGCCAGCAGCAAAGCCCCACTGGAGCCGAACACTGAAGCTTTCTTT. Protein sequence: CASSKAPLEPNTEAFF. The rearrangement links TRBV21-1 to TRBJ1-1. TRBV21-1 is a pseudogene segment. The CDR3 covers 16 residues.

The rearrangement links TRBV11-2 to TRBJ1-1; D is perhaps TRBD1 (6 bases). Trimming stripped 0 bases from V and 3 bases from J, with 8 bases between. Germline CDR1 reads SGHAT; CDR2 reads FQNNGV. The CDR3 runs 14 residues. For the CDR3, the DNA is TGTGCCAGCAGCTTAGACCCAGGGGACACTGAAGCTTTCTTT. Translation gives CASSLDPGDTEAFF.

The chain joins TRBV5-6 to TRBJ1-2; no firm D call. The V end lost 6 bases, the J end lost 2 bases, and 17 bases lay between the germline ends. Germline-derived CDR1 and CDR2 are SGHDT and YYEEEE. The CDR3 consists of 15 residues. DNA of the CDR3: TGTGCCAGCACCCGGAGCTCCACGAGGAACTATGGCTACACCTTC. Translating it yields CASTRSSTRNYGYTF.

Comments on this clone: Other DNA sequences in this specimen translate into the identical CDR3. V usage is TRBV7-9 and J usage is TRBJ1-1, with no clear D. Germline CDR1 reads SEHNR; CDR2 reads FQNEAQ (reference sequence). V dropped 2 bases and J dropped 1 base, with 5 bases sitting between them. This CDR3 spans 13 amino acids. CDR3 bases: TGTGCCAGCAGCTTATCAGGGAACACTGAAGCTTTCTTT. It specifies CASSLSGNTEAFF.

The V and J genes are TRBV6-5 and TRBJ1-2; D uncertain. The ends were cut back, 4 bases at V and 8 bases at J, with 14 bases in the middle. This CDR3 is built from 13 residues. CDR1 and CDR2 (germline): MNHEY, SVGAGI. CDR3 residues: CASSFDRVVGYTF. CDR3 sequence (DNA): TGTGCCAGCAGTTTTGATCGGGTAGTGGGCTACACCTTC.

The CDR3 protein is CASSSPVKGISGHSYNEQFF. The CDR3, as DNA: TGCGCCAGCAGCTCCCCGGTGAAGGGCATTAGCGGCCACTCCTACAATGAGCAGTTCTTC. V and J are TRBV5-1 and TRBJ2-1, with a tentative D call TRBD2 (6 bases). The V gene's germline CDR1 is SGHRS and CDR2 YFSETQ. The length of the CDR3 is 20 residues. V shed 3 bases and J shed 0 bases, with 25 bases lying between them.